This passage covers 23 T cell receptor beta chains from one sample sequenced in a study of blood T cell repertoires in COVID-19. Clones were sequenced by immunoSEQ multiplex PCR, and TCRdb holds only the in-frame ones, with some missing. The data contain hundreds of thousands of clones, 80% to 90% of them seen just once; the ten biggest clones take up roughly 14%. Input material: PBMCs or T cells enriched from blood (not recorded which). Receptor source: a woman aged 50 to 65 with acute COVID-19.

The chain has TRBV18 and TRBJ2-3, with a tentative D call TRBD2 (6 bases). The CDR3 is 17 amino acids. Per germline, CDR1 KGHSH and CDR2 LQKENI. Trimming took off 5 bases at V and 2 bases at J, with 20 bases between the two ends. The CDR3 coding sequence is TGTGCCAGCTCAAAGGGACTGGGAGCGGGTGACACAGATACGCAGTATTTT. This translates into CASSKGLGAGDTDTQYF.

The rearrangement links TRBV2 to TRBJ2-2; TRBD2 matches at 10 bases. Germline CDR1 SNHLY, CDR2 FYNNEI. Trimming took 9 bases from V and 5 from J; bases not matched to a gene: 9. CDR3 length equals 15 residues. In DNA form, the CDR3 reads TGTGCCAGAGGGGGGCTAGCGGGAGAAACCGGGGAGCTGTTTTTT. Translated, it gives CARGGLAGETGELFF.

As concerns this clone: Different DNA sequences within this sample yield the same CDR3. The chain recombines TRBV7-2 with TRBJ1-5; D remains unclear. The length of the CDR3 is 13 residues. V was trimmed by 4 bases and J by 2 bases, leaving 6 bases between them. Germline CDR1 is SGHTA and CDR2 is FQGNSA. The CDR3, as DNA: TGTGCCAGCAGCTCTCAGGGCAATCAGCCCCAGCATTTT. It is translated as CASSSQGNQPQHF.

This sequence joins TRBV5-4 and TRBJ2-1, with D perhaps matching TRBD2 (5 bases). V gave up 1 base and J gave up 7 bases, with 21 bases separating them. Germline CDR1 SGHNT, CDR2 YYREEE (reference sequence). The CDR3 loop spans 17 amino acids. CDR3 coding DNA: TGTGCCAGCAGCTTGTCAATGGAGGTAGGCCCTCATAATGAGCAGTTCTTC. This gives the protein CASSLSMEVGPHNEQFF.

The chain employs TRBV7-7 and TRBJ2-1, with TRBD2 matching 8 bases. The V and J ends lost 1 base and 5 bases, in that order; junction bases with no gene match: 7. There are 16 residues in the CDR3. CDR1 and CDR2 from the germline V gene are SSHAT and FNYEAQ (reference sequence). As DNA, the CDR3 is TGTGCCAGCAGCTTAGGACGGGAGGGCCTTGACAATGAGCAGTTCTTC. Protein: CASSLGREGLDNEQFF.

V usage is TRBV4-3 and J usage is TRBJ2-5; D may be TRBD2 (6 bases). Trimming shortened V by 0 bases and J by 5 bases, and 19 bases separated the two germline ends. This CDR3 spans 17 amino acids. The V gene's germline CDR1 is LGHNA and CDR2 YSLEER. CDR3 in amino acids: CASSQESSGPRRETQYF. In DNA, the CDR3 is TGCGCCAGCAGCCAAGAGAGTAGCGGCCCCCGTAGGGAGACCCAGTACTTC.

The CDR3 nucleotides are TGTGCCAGCAGTTTTGGGGCATACGAGCAGTACTTC. As protein: CASSFGAYEQYF. The chain is built from TRBV28 and TRBJ2-7, with a tentative D call TRBD1 (5 bases). Trimming removed 3 bases at V and 4 bases at J, with 7 bases between. This CDR3 region has 12 residues. CDR1 and CDR2 from the germline V gene are MDHEN and SYDVKM.

The V call is TRBV28, the J call TRBJ1-3, with unresolved D. The germline V gene has CDR1 MDHEN and CDR2 SYDVKM. CDR3 length: 16 amino acids. V lost 7 bases and J lost 7, with 23 bases in between. The CDR3 sequence: CASKGTVGRASNTIYF. CDR3 nucleotide sequence: TGTGCCAGCAAGGGTACGGTGGGGAGGGCGAGTAACACCATATATTTT.

The gene calls are TRBV28 and TRBJ2-1, with 14 positions matching TRBD2. The ends lost 2 bases at V and 5 bases at J; junction bases unmatched: 8. The CDR3 sequence is 18 residues long. Germline V CDR1 and CDR2: MDHEN, SYDVKM. The chain's CDR3 is CASSLDGLAGGGDNEQFF. The CDR3 nucleotides read TGTGCCAGCAGTTTAGACGGACTAGCGGGAGGAGGCGACAATGAGCAGTTCTTC.

V and J are TRBV28 and TRBJ1-5; TRBD1 might be the D (6 bases). The germline CDR1 and CDR2 sequences are MDHEN and SYDVKM. This CDR3 has 14 amino acids. V was pared by 6 bases and J by 1 base, with 10 bases between. The CDR3 region has the DNA TGTGCCAGCAGAATACAGGGCAGCAATCAGCCCCAGCATTTT. Its protein product is CASRIQGSNQPQHF.

This clone was picked up one time. This sequence joins TRBV19 and TRBJ1-4, with D unresolved. In germline, CDR1 is LNHDA, CDR2 SQIVND (reference sequence). Trimming stripped 3 bases from V and 5 bases from J, with 13 bases between. The CDR3 runs to 15 residues. The CDR3 here is CASSIRGGLNEKLFF. CDR3 nucleotide sequence: TGTGCCAGTAGTATCCGTGGCGGACTCAATGAAAAACTGTTTTTT.

The rearrangement joins TRBV4-1 to TRBJ1-2; the D is unclear. The CDR3 consists of 15 residues. Per germline, CDR1 MGHRA and CDR2 YSYEKL. V was trimmed by 1 base and J by 6 bases, leaving 15 bases between them. The CDR3 reads CASSQGAIRLDGYTF. The CDR3 DNA reads TGCGCCAGCAGCCAAGGGGCGATTAGGTTGGATGGCTACACCTTC.

This chain connects TRBV11-1 to TRBJ2-1; no firm D call. Germline V gives CDR1 SGHAT, CDR2 FQDESV (reference sequence). The V gene lost 5 bases and the J gene lost 10 bases, with 18 bases spanning the gap. This CDR3 is built from 14 residues. The CDR3 DNA follows: TGTGCCAGCAGCACAAGACTGGCCTCAGTCGAGCAGTTCTTC. Protein: CASSTRLASVEQFF.

This chain links TRBV12-3 or TRBV12-4 with TRBJ1-2; 7 positions agree with TRBD1. This CDR3 is 13 amino acids long. Germline trimming cut 1 base from V and 6 bases from J; bases unmatched to any gene: 2. CDR3 region: CASSLGQGHGYTF. The CDR3 nucleotides read TGTGCCAGCAGTTTAGGACAGGGCCATGGCTACACCTTC.

The chain combines TRBV5-1 with TRBJ2-7; a weak D match, TRBD1 (5 bases). The V gene's germline CDR1 is SGHRS and CDR2 YFSETQ. Trimming cost V 0 bases and J 6 bases, with 7 bases left between them. CDR3 length: 12 residues. The CDR3 spells CASSLGRGEQYF. CDR3 nucleotide sequence: TGCGCCAGCAGCTTGGGTAGGGGCGAGCAGTACTTC. The full variable domain, rest sourced from reference TRBV5-1 and TRBJ2-7, is KAGVTQTPRYLIKTRGQQVTLSCSPISGHRSVSWYQQTPGQGLQFLFEYFSETQRNKGNFPGRFSGRQFSNSRSEMNVSTLELGDSALYLCASSLGRGEQYFGPGTRLTVT.

V is TRBV18 and J is TRBJ1-1, with 7 positions matching TRBD1. CDR1 is KGHSH and CDR2 is LQKENI in the germline V gene. Trimming cost V 6 bases and J 3 bases; bases outside gene matches: 13. The CDR3 has 16 amino acids. CDR3 coding DNA: TGTGCCAGCTCGCGGTTTACCGGGACAGTTGACACTGAAGCTTTCTTT. It codes for CASSRFTGTVDTEAFF. The full variable domain, rest sourced from reference TRBV18 and TRBJ1-1, is NAGVMQNPRHLVRRRGQEARLRCSPMKGHSHVYWYRQLPEEGLKFMVYLQKENIIDESGMPKERFSAEFPKEGPSILRIQQVVRGDSAAYFCASSRFTGTVDTEAFFGQGTRLTVV.

This clone was seen once. This chain connects TRBV7-2 to TRBJ1-1; 8 nucleotides match TRBD1. The V segment lost 4 bases and the J segment 5 bases; nucleotides outside the gene matches: 6. Germline V gene sequence: CDR1 SGHTA, CDR2 FQGNSA. The CDR3 loop spans 14 amino acids. CDR3 amino acids: CASSSPDRVTEAFF. The CDR3 coding sequence is TGTGCCAGCAGCTCTCCGGACAGGGTTACTGAAGCTTTCTTT.

The chain joins TRBV7-2 to TRBJ1-4; 7 bases are a match to TRBD1. CDR1 and CDR2 from the germline V gene are SGHTA and FQGNSA. The CDR3 consists of 15 residues. Trimming at V came to 2 bases and at J to 3 bases, leaving 3 bases not matched to a gene. Here the CDR3 DNA reads TGTGCCAGCAGCTTATTTGGGACAGCTAATGAAAAACTGTTTTTT. Its translation is CASSLFGTANEKLFF.

This chain uses TRBV27 with TRBJ1-4, with D perhaps matching TRBD1 (6 bases). The ends were cut back, 4 bases at V and 5 bases at J, with 14 bases in the middle. The germline V gene encodes CDR1 MNHEY and CDR2 SMNVEV (reference sequence). This CDR3 is 15 amino acids long. The CDR3 spells CASSSWTAGNEKLFF. CDR3 sequence (DNA): TGTGCCAGCAGTTCCTGGACAGCCGGGAATGAAAAACTGTTTTTT.

This clone appeared a single time. This sequence joins TRBV24-1 and TRBJ2-5; D is possibly TRBD1 (7 bases). The V gene lost 6 bases and the J gene lost 1 base, with 14 bases spanning the gap. The germline V gene encodes CDR1 KGHDR and CDR2 SFDVKD. The CDR3 is 15 amino acids. CDR3 region: CATSSGGTAQETQYF. The CDR3 DNA is TGTGCCACCAGTTCTGGCGGGACAGCCCAAGAGACCCAGTACTTC.

V is TRBV7-2 and J is TRBJ1-6, with a tentative D call TRBD1 (5 bases). Germline assignment: CDR1 SGHTA and CDR2 FQGNSA. V lost 2 bases to trimming and J lost 7 bases, with 15 bases between them. CDR3 length equals 16 residues. The CDR3 DNA is TGTGCCAGCAGCTTAAAGGGGCGAACGATAAATTCACCCCTCCACTTT. Translating gives CASSLKGRTINSPLHF.

This clone was seen a single time. This chain connects TRBV2 to TRBJ2-1; 8 nucleotides match TRBD2. This CDR3 region has 15 residues. V trimming: 4 bases; J trimming: 0 bases; junction bases outside the gene matches: 2. Germline V gene sequence: CDR1 SNHLY, CDR2 FYNNEI. The CDR3 nucleotides read TGTGCCAGCAGTGGAAGCGGGAGCTCCTACAATGAGCAGTTCTTC. Protein sequence: CASSGSGSSYNEQFF.

The V gene is TRBV27, the J gene TRBJ1-1; D perhaps matches TRBD1 (6 bases). CDR1 is MNHEY, CDR2 SMNVEV, per germline (reference sequence). V dropped 4 bases and J dropped 2 bases, with 14 bases sitting between them. The length of the CDR3 is 15 residues. CDR3 in amino acids: CASSSPTGGNTEAFF. The CDR3 DNA reads as TGTGCCAGCAGTTCCCCGACAGGCGGAAACACTGAAGCTTTCTTT.